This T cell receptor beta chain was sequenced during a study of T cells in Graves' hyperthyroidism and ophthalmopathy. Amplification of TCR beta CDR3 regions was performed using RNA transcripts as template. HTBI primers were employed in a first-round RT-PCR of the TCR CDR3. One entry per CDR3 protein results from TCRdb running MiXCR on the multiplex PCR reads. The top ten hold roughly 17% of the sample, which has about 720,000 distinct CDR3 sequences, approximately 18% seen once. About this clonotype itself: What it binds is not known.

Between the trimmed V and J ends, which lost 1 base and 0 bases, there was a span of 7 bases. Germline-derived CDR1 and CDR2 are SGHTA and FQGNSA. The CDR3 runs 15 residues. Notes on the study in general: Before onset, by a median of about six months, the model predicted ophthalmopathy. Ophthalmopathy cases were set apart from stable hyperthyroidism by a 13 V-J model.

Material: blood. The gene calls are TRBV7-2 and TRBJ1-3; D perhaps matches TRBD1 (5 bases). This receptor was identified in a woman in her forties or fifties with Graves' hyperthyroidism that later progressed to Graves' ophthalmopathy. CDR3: CASSLGQGSGNTIYF. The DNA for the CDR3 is TGTGCCAGCAGCTTAGGCCAGGGCTCTGGAAACACCATATATTTT.